What follows are 6 T cell receptor beta chains derived from one specimen sequenced in a study of graft-versus-host responses after intestinal transplantation. Produced via immunoSEQ multiplex PCR; TCRdb's table is partial and in-frame only. The table lists 15,000 to 20,000 clones, over 35% of them singletons. This material consisted of alloreactive CD4+ T cells from a mixed lymphocyte reaction culture, taken before intestinal transplant. Subset given: CFSE-low proliferating T cells sorted from approximately six-day pre-transplant mixed lymphocyte reaction (GvH or HvG direction). These TCRs come from a human patient who received an intestinal transplant.

The chain recombines TRBV9 with TRBJ1-1; 8 positions match TRBD1. Trimming removed 0 bases from V and 11 bases from J; junction bases left unmatched: 9. The germline CDR1 and CDR2 sequences are SGDLS and YYNGEE. The CDR3 loop spans 14 amino acids. This chain's CDR3 is CASSVVAQGAQAFF. CDR3 coding DNA: TGTGCCAGCAGCGTAGTAGCTCAGGGGGCGCAGGCTTTCTTT.

CDR3 protein: CASSRGTRLLAVSNEQFF. The CDR3 nucleotides are TGTGCCAGCTCACGGGGGACTAGATTGTTAGCCGTGAGCAATGAGCAGTTCTTC. This chain connects TRBV18 to TRBJ2-1; 8 bases line up with TRBD2. V shed 4 bases, J shed 6 bases, and the junction held 17 bases outside the gene matches. The germline V gene has CDR1 KGHSH and CDR2 LQKENI. The CDR3 consists of 18 residues.

This clone appeared a single time. The chain employs TRBV9 and TRBJ2-7, with TRBD1 identical over 9 bases. This CDR3 comprises 15 residues. Germline V gives CDR1 SGDLS, CDR2 YYNGEE. Trimming took 0 bases from V and 3 from J; bases not matched to a gene: 4. CDR3 protein: CASSVGSGQGYEQYF. CDR3 bases: TGTGCCAGCAGCGTAGGATCGGGACAGGGCTACGAGCAGTACTTC.

The chain is built from TRBV2 and TRBJ2-7; 8 positions agree with TRBD2. Losses at the gene ends were 3 bases for V and 2 bases for J; bases not matched to a gene: 6. The CDR3 loop spans 15 amino acids. The germline V gene encodes CDR1 SNHLY and CDR2 FYNNEI. CDR3 nucleotides: TGTGCCAGCAGTGACGGACTAGCACTAGCCTACGAGCAGTACTTC. Amino acid sequence: CASSDGLALAYEQYF. Full variable domain (outside the CDR3, taken from reference TRBV2 and TRBJ2-7): EPEVTQTPSHQVTQMGQEVILRCVPISNHLYFYWYRQILGQKVEFLVSFYNNEISEKSEIFDDQFSVERPDGSNFTLKIRSTKLEDSAMYFCASSDGLALAYEQYFGPGTRLTVT.

The rearrangement joins TRBV5-1 to TRBJ1-2; D gene ambiguous. Trimming removed 0 bases at V and 8 bases at J, with 8 bases between. Germline V CDR1 and CDR2: SGHRS, YFSETQ. This CDR3 comprises 12 residues. CDR3 sequence (DNA): TGCGCCAGCAGCTTGGCCCCCGGCGGCTACACCTTC. It translates to CASSLAPGGYTF.

On this clone: Other nucleotide sequences from this sample produce the same CDR3. The chain links TRBV19 to TRBJ2-2; the match to TRBD1 covers 8 bases. The V gene end was trimmed by 5 bases and the J gene end by 5 bases; junction bases not matched to a gene: 7. The germline gives CDR1 LNHDA, CDR2 SQIVND (reference sequence). The CDR3 contains 15 residues. CDR3 sequence: CASSPRTGRTGELFF. The CDR3 DNA follows: TGTGCCAGTAGTCCAAGGACAGGGAGGACCGGGGAGCTGTTTTTT.